The sequence of this T cell receptor beta chain was determined in a study of OX40 agonist ivuxolimab in advanced cancers. Study overall: Cohort: roughly 80% men, mean age approximately 64, aged about 20 to 80.

Some clones are missing from TCRdb's copy, which holds only in-frame ones; the method was immunoSEQ multiplex PCR. The data show 36,000 or so clones, roughly 81% seen once. Study conclusions and caveats: The 0.1-3.0 mg/kg partial responders had among the lowest clonal expansion.

This clone has a handful of counts. What it recognizes is unknown. The CDR3 sequence is 13 residues long. V lost 10 bases to trimming and J lost 9 bases, with 16 bases between them. Per the germline V gene, CDR1 is SGHTA and CDR2 is FQGNSA. The sequenced sample was CD4+ or CD8+ T cells sorted from blood, obtained in a trial of the OX40 agonist ivuxolimab. This chain uses TRBV7-2 with TRBJ1-6; tentative D call: TRBD1 (6 bases). This receptor was taken from an adult with an advanced solid tumor such as melanoma, head and neck, liver or kidney cancer. CDR3 DNA: TGTGCCACACGGAGGGACATGACTTCACCCCTCCACTTT. Translation gives CATRRDMTSPLHF.